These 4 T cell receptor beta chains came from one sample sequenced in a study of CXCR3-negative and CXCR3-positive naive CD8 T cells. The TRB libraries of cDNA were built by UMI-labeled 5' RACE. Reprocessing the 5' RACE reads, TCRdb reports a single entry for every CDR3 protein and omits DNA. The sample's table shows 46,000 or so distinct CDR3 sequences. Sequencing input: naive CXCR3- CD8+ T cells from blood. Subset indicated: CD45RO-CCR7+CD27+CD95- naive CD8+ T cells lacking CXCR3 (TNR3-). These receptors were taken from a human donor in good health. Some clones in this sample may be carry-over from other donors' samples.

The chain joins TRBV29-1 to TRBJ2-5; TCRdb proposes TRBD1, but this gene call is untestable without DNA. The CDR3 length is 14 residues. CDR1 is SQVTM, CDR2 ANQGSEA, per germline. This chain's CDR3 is CSVEDWGVEETQYF.

The CDR3: CASSDSALAGVDTQYF. V usage is TRBV6-4 and J usage is TRBJ2-3; TCRdb gives TRBD2 as the D gene, but with no DNA this cannot be confirmed. Germline loops: CDR1 MRHNA, CDR2 SNTAGT. The CDR3 is 16 residues long.

CDR3 sequence: CAISGGVFGELFF. The J gene is TRBJ2-2, the V gene TRBV7-8; lacking DNA, the TRBD1 call made by TCRdb goes unchecked. This CDR3 has 13 amino acids. CDR1 is SGHVS, CDR2 FQNEAQ, per germline.

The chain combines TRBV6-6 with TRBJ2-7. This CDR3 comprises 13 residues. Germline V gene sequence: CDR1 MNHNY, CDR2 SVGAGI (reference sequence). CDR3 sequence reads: CASSSLNSDEQYF.